Below are 8 T cell receptor beta chains sequenced from a single sample in a study of T cell responses to AZD1222 COVID-19 vaccine. Repertoires were generated with immunoSEQ multiplex PCR, while TCRdb's copy carries only in-frame clones and drops some. The sample consists of 90,000 to 150,000 clones, about nine tenths of them appearing once. The sequencing here drew on peripheral blood, taken on day 0 of AZD1222 vaccination. These receptors originate from an adult in good health.

The genes are TRBV5-1 and TRBJ1-2, with D possibly being TRBD1 (6 bases). This CDR3 comprises 12 residues. Between the trimmed V and J ends, which lost 6 bases and 6 bases, there was a span of 12 bases. Germline-derived CDR1 and CDR2 are SGHRS and YFSETQ. DNA of the CDR3: TGCGCCAGCACTGAGGCAGGGGATGGCTACACCTTC. Protein sequence: CASTEAGDGYTF.

The J gene is TRBJ1-1, the V gene TRBV7-3, with D tentatively TRBD1 (6 bases). Germline V gene sequence: CDR1 SGHTA, CDR2 FQGTGA. V was clipped by 1 base and J by 5 bases, with 11 bases between them. The CDR3 contains 14 residues. The CDR3 DNA follows: TGTGCCAGCAGCTTAAAGGTCCAGGGGACTGAAGCTTTCTTT. Protein: CASSLKVQGTEAFF.

V and J are TRBV6-2 or TRBV6-3 and TRBJ1-2; D uncertain. The V gene's germline CDR1 is MNHEY and CDR2 SVGEGT. The CDR3 runs 14 residues. Trimming took 2 bases from V and 4 from J, leaving 11 bases between them. CDR3 DNA sequence: TGTGCCAGCAGTTACGCCGACACCCTCTATGGCTACACCTTC. Translated: CASSYADTLYGYTF.

In DNA form, the CDR3 reads TGTGCCAGCAGCGTAACCTCCGGGGAGGCAAACTACAATGAGCAGTTCTTC. Amino acids: CASSVTSGEANYNEQFF. V gene TRBV9 combines with J gene TRBJ2-1; possibly TRBD2 for D (6 bases). The germline V gene encodes CDR1 SGDLS and CDR2 YYNGEE. This CDR3 is built from 17 residues. Trimming pared 1 base from V and 3 bases from J, leaving 17 bases between. Filled out from reference TRBV9 and TRBJ2-1, the complete variable domain reads DSGVTQTPKHLITATGQRVTLRCSPRSGDLSVYWYQQSLDQGLQFLIQYYNGEERAKGNILERFSAQQFPDLHSELNLSSLELGDSALYFCASSVTSGEANYNEQFFGPGTRLTVL.

The chain carries TRBV6-5 and TRBJ2-5, with D perhaps given as TRBD1 or TRBD2 (5 bases each). CDR3 length equals 13 residues. V was clipped by 6 bases and J by 4 bases, with 12 bases between them. Germline CDR1 MNHEY, CDR2 SVGAGI. CDR3 residues: CASSRTGRETQYF. In DNA, the CDR3 is TGTGCCAGCAGCCGAACGGGGCGAGAGACCCAGTACTTC.

CDR3 nucleotide sequence: TGTGCCAGCAGCTTAGCGGGGGCTGGGAATACCGGGGAGCTGTTTTTT. Protein: CASSLAGAGNTGELFF. The chain has TRBV7-2 and TRBJ2-2, with TRBD1 as a possible D gene (6 bases). CDR1 and CDR2 (germline): SGHTA, FQGNSA. CDR3 length: 16 amino acids. V was cut by 0 bases and J by 5 bases, with 13 bases left in between. Looking up the rest from reference TRBV7-2 and TRBJ2-2 gives the full variable domain: GAGVSQSPSNKVTEKGKDVELRCDPISGHTALYWYRQSLGQGLEFLIYFQGNSAPDKSGLPSDRFSAERTGGSVSTLTIQRTQQEDSAVYLCASSLAGAGNTGELFFGEGSRLTVL.

Only one count was recorded for this clone. This chain connects TRBV3-1 (or the pseudogene TRBV3-2) to TRBJ2-7, with a tentative D call TRBD2 (5 bases). Trimming stripped 1 base from V and 2 bases from J, with 9 bases between. Looked up from germline, CDR1 is LGHDT and CDR2 is YNNKEL (reference sequence). This CDR3 has 14 amino acids. DNA of the CDR3: TGTGCCAGCAGCCAAGGGACGGGGACCTACGAGCAGTACTTC. This encodes CASSQGTGTYEQYF.

This chain connects TRBV6-2 or TRBV6-3 to TRBJ2-7; D might be TRBD2 (6 bases). Germline V gene sequence: CDR1 MNHEY, CDR2 SVGEGT. The ends were cut back, 4 bases at V and 7 bases at J, with 11 bases in the middle. This CDR3 comprises 12 residues. The CDR3 loop reads CASSWRGLEQYF. The DNA for the CDR3 is TGTGCCAGCAGTTGGCGGGGTTTGGAGCAGTACTTC.